The present T cell receptor (beta chain) was sequenced within a study of cytomegalovirus exposure and HLA in healthy donors (dated by TCRdb to about 2017). For context, the study as a whole: An earlier analysis of 550 to 700 of the donors reported about 250 Gb of sequence data and roughly 110 million unique TCR beta sequences from about 179 million T cells. All discovery cohort repertoires had been generated on a single sequencing platform. The aim of the study was to test whether cataloging public T cell receptors could identify signatures of past pathogen exposure. Four to six DR-DQ haplotypes were handled as single units for association and clustering because linkage in the cohort was strong. Of the 300 to 400 genotyped donors, approximately 83% fell in the genetic ancestry cluster associated with self-reported Caucasian donors. Among 300 to 450 genotyped donors of the cohort, an average of approximately 230,000 unique TCR beta nucleotide sequences were sequenced per donor, around a sixth of them non-productive. The T cell repertoires of 700 or so subjects were profiled by immunosequencing and related to cytomegalovirus serostatus. In a later analysis, previously published TCR beta repertoires from 666 donors were re-analyzed and high-resolution HLA genotyping was added so that TCR occurrence patterns could be studied. An earlier analysis of fewer than 700 of the donors applied high-throughput TCR beta sequencing to assess whether each TCR beta V gene segment acted as functional or pseudogenic. In a later genetic analysis, genome-wide SNP genotypes for about three fifths of the roughly 670 donors were used, and that subset was treated as a discovery cohort. Typing coverage differed by locus: A, B, C, DRB1 and DQB1 were typed in roughly 629-640 donors, DQA1 in about 550, DPA1 in around 610, and DPB1 in just under 490. Donor age, sex, ethnicity and CMV serostatus were collected together with the repertoire data. HLA typing included class I and class II loci at four-digit resolution. Rather than using new phenotypic data, the later analysis identified candidate immune exposures from TCR beta sequences and from how often those sequences occurred across donors. In addition to the first cohort of 500 to 850 subjects, a separate validation cohort of around 110 different subjects was used. About 280 gigabases of sequencing data and around 85 million unique TCR sequences made up an early release that covered 500 to 650 HLA-typed donors. To predict cytomegalovirus infection status, the study combined high-throughput TCR immunosequencing, statistical association of individual TCRs with disease status, and machine learning.

On the study overall, not on this receptor specifically: The earlier analysis of 587 of the donors excluded 15 to 20 rarely observed V segments, including chromosome 9 orphons, because counts were too low. A further reported finding was that TCR beta sequences accurately predicted the HLA-A and HLA-B alleles for most subjects in the first cohort. The classifier was reported to diagnose cytomegalovirus status with high specificity and sensitivity in both the original cohort and the validation cohort. Three of the identified cytomegalovirus-associated TCR beta chains were confirmed in vitro to be specific for cytomegalovirus antigens. Broadly in line with IMGT annotations, most TCR beta V segments showed up in productive rearrangements about 90% or about 30% of the time in an earlier analysis of several hundred of the donors. A later analysis found that most CMV-associated TCR beta chains appeared HLA-restricted, with HLA associations seemingly driven largely by CMV exposure. A group of highly shared sequence variants was considered likely to be a technical artifact of the sequencing pipeline. Compared with the approximately 710-donor mean, donors in an Asian-associated ancestry cluster had fewer N-insertions in productive TCRs, according to a later genetic analysis. In a later analysis, 15,000 to 20,000 TCR beta sequences were associated with specific HLA alleles at a false discovery rate of 0.05. Linkage disequilibrium might explain the correlated functional status among segregating V segments, but an unknown experimental factor could not be excluded. Some IMGT-functional V segments, including TRBV6-2 and TRBV6-3, could not be distinguished by the 87-base-pair reads and were therefore excluded. A later genetic analysis associated a missense DCLRE1C variant with V-gene and J-gene trimming of TCR beta chains, and an independent cohort replicated the association. Most TCR sequences were seen in very few donors, while some public TCRs were found in many individuals. According to the authors, the approach could potentially be generalized to other disease states and immunological phenotypes. Assigning TCR associations to individual alleles was difficult when HLA alleles, especially DR and DQ, strongly co-occurred. In the study, approximately 160 TCR beta chains were listed as associated with cytomegalovirus. Because HLA typing was missing for some donors at each locus, association tests included only the typed subset. In a later analysis, several top co-occurrence clusters were reported to appear linked to parvovirus B19, influenza, CMV and Epstein-Barr virus. In a later analysis, the rate of TCR association differed among HLA loci, with DRB1 alleles having the most associated TCRs and HLA-C alleles having the fewest. The presence/absence analyses assumed that sequencing depth was roughly uniform across donors, and that assumption may not be true. CMV serostatus was the only immune exposure information available for the cohort. The cohort was sequenced for TCR beta chains only, and without alpha or paired-chain data the features that could be detected were limited. In a later analysis, HLA-associated TCR beta chains showed more clonal expansion and lower generation probabilities than non-associated chains that were equally common.

The cohort consisted of 600 or so healthy bone marrow donors. At the time of sampling, every cohort member was nominally healthy, though immune exposures that went unrecorded were likely present. The donor tested CMV seronegative, placing the donor among the 350 or so seronegative members of the cohort. A peripheral blood sample was provided by each donor, and peripheral blood mononuclear cells were used for TCR beta sequencing. Genomic DNA was extracted from the blood cell samples with the Qiagen DNeasy Blood Extraction Kit. Library preparation employed the immunoSEQ multiplex PCR assay. For the multiplex PCR, a mixture combining 60 forward primers for TCR Vbeta segments and 13 reverse primers for TCR Jbeta segments was used. The CDR3 region of rearranged TCR beta genes was amplified from genomic DNA with a multiplex PCR assay. The amplified TCR beta libraries were sequenced on the Illumina HiSeq System as 87-base-pair reads. Under the source paper's analysis protocol: A later analysis tallied roughly 80 million unique TCR beta chains across the 700 or so repertoires, and some 12 million of those chains were shared by two or more donors. Raw reads were error-corrected and collapsed into unique sequences with a nearest-neighbor algorithm that merged closely related sequences to remove PCR and sequencing errors. CDR3 sequences were aligned to IMGT reference sequences to assign V, D and J gene segments. For a sequence to be retained, at least a six-nucleotide match to both a V gene segment and a J gene segment was required. Rearrangements were classified as productive when the CDR3 lacked stop codons and remained in frame with V and J, and all other rearrangements were classified as non-productive. Following IMGT convention, CDR3 was defined as the stretch from the second conserved V-encoded cysteine up to the conserved J-encoded phenylalanine. Sequences without an unambiguous match to a single V gene segment were excluded from the earlier analysis of 450 to 750 of the donors. An earlier analysis of about 590 of the donors classified V segments as functional when productive rearrangements were above 56.7% and as segregating when the standard deviation between donors was above 5%. To diagnose cytomegalovirus status from the catalog of TCR beta chain sequences, a statistical classification framework was built. A later analysis assigned V and J genes by comparing TCR nucleotide sequences with IMGT/GENE-DB human TR gene sequences. A later analysis assigned CDR3 sequences and most-parsimonious VDJ recombination scenarios with the TCRdist pipeline. In a later analysis, each TCR beta chain was defined by its CDR3 amino acid sequence together with its V-gene family, and reads lacking a unique V-gene family were excluded. As a way to deal with suspected cross-contamination and a sequencing artifact, a later analysis dropped nearly 600 nucleotide sequences that were highly shared and had low generation probability. For each public chain, a later analysis derived a clonal expansion index from normalized ranks of inferred template counts within each repertoire. In a later analysis, generation probabilities were computed using a VDJ recombination model fitted to out-of-frame rearrangements, and the results were checked against IGoR. Hypergeometric tests were used in a later analysis to score TCR-TCR, TCR-HLA and TCR-CMV co-occurrence, with a repertoire-size bias correction applied to the TCR pairs. False discovery rates were estimated in a later analysis by permuting HLA or CMV assignments 20 times. A later analysis grouped co-occurring TCRs with DBSCAN, adding TCRdist sequence similarity when clustering within HLA-allele-positive subsets. For co-occurrence clustering, repertoires with fewer than 30,000 or more than 120,000 public chains were excluded, along with roughly five repertoires with anomalous nucleotide sharing. As stored in TCRdb, this immuneACCESS dataset retains in-frame rearrangements with V and J assigned. A fraction of the clones does not appear; measured against another copy, unresolved V genes explain less than half of the discrepancy, and the remainder lacks a known reason. V and J calls and clone size come straight from that table; D and trimming were deduced from the DNA. The sample yields some 45,000 clones; approximately 67% were counted once. The ten largest make up roughly 6.5% of the sample.

Trimming accounts for 5 bases at V and 3 bases at J, while the number of junction bases matched to no gene is 6. According to the germline V gene, CDR1 reads KGHSH and CDR2 reads LQKENI. There are 15 amino acids in the CDR3, from cysteine to phenylalanine inclusive. Only the CDR3 DNA stays, 45 bases, in frame from base 1. Regarding this clone: The clone's antigen remains unknown. Within one base of it there is no much larger clone, and no base qualities were kept.

The chain uses TRBV18 and TRBJ2-5; TRBD2 agrees with 10 junctional bases. Sequencing was done on a sample of PBMCs. The origin of this receptor is a man younger than 40 in good health and CMV-seronegative. This receptor carries the CDR3 CASSGWTSGEETQYF. The bases read TGTGCCAGCTCAGGATGGACTAGCGGAGAAGAGACCCAGTACTTC.